This T cell receptor beta chain was obtained from a study of blood T cells in healthy people across ages. Trimming at V came to 6 bases and at J to 7 bases, leaving 10 bases not matched to a gene. Germline-derived CDR1 and CDR2 are MNHEY and SVGEGT. The CDR3 extends over 15 amino acids. A second PCR of 7 to 11 cycles used a sample-barcoded 5' primer and a J-beta primer mix. Each CDR3 protein is one row after TCRdb ran MiXCR on the 5' RACE reads. The top ten clones hold around a quarter of a sample with nearly 800,000 distinct CDR3 sequences, approximately 60% of them seen once. The sequencing input was blood. The TCR was taken from a man aged 40-49 years in good health. The chain links TRBV6-2 or TRBV6-3 to TRBJ2-3, with 10 bases aligning to TRBD1. The CDR3 region is CASRRQGALVYTQYF. In DNA, the CDR3 is TGTGCCAGCAGACGACAGGGGGCCTTGGTATATACGCAGTATTTT.